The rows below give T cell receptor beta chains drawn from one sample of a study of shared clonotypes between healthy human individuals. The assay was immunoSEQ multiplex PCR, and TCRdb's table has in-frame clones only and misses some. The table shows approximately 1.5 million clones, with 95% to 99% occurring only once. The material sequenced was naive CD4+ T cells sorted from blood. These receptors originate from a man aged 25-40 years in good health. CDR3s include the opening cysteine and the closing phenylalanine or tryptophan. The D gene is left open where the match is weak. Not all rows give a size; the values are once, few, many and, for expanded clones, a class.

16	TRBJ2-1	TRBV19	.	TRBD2	CASSIGSGRSYNEQFF	TGTGCCAGTAGTATAGGTAGCGGGAGATCCTACAATGAGCAGTTCTTC
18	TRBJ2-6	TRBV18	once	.	CASSPLPTAPSGANVLTF	TGTGCCAGCTCACCACTCCCGACGGCCCCCTCCGGGGCCAACGTCCTGACTTTC
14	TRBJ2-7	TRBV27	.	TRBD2	CASRLGLSSYEQYF	TGTGCCAGCAGACTGGGACTATCGTCCTACGAGCAGTACTTC
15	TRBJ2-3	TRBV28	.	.	CASSPFGGGSDTQYF	TGTGCCAGCAGTCCGTTTGGGGGAGGCTCAGATACGCAGTATTTT
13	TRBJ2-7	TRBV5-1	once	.	CASSQESSYEQYF	TGCGCCAGCAGTCAGGAGAGCTCCTACGAGCAGTACTTC
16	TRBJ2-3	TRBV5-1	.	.	CASSLGPREPTDTQYF	TGCGCCAGCAGCTTGGGACCACGGGAGCCCACAGATACGCAGTATTTT
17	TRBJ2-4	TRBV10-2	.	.	CASRLSRFPLAKNIQYF	TGCGCCAGCAGGTTGTCTAGGTTTCCATTAGCCAAAAACATTCAGTACTTC
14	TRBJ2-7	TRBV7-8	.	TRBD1	CASSIATGYGEQYF	TGTGCCAGCAGCATCGCGACAGGGTACGGGGAGCAGTACTTC
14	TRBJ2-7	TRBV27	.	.	CASSLTPNLDEQYF	TGTGCCAGCAGTTTAACACCCAATCTAGACGAGCAGTACTTC
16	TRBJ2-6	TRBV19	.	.	CASTIHGFPGANVLTF	TGTGCCAGTACCATCCACGGGTTTCCTGGGGCCAACGTCCTGACTTTC
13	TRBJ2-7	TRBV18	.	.	CASSPPPGYEQYF	TGTGCCAGCTCCCCGCCACCCGGCTACGAGCAGTACTTC
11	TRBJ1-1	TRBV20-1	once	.	CSARSRTEAFF	TGCAGTGCTCGCTCCCGGACTGAAGCTTTCTTT
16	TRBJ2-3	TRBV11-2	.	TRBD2	CASSRGLALRTDTQYF	TGTGCCAGCAGCCGGGGACTAGCGCTCCGCACAGATACGCAGTATTTT
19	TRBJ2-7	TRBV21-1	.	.	CASLTFGTGRTRSSYEQYF	TGTGCCAGCCTGACCTTCGGGACAGGAAGAACCAGAAGCTCCTACGAGCAGTACTTC
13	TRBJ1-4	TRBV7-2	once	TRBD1	CASSLRQGEKLFF	TGTGCCAGCAGCTTACGACAGGGGGAAAAACTGTTTTTT
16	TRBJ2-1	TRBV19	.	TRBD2	CASSVGLAGAPGEQFF	TGTGCCAGTAGTGTTGGACTAGCGGGAGCACCAGGTGAGCAGTTCTTC
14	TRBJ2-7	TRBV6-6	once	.	CASSYSQISYEQYF	TGTGCCAGCAGTTACTCTCAGATCTCCTACGAGCAGTACTTC
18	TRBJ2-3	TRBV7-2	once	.	CASSPGRGLPVSTDTQYF	TGTGCCAGCAGCCCGGGGCGAGGGCTCCCCGTTAGCACAGATACGCAGTATTTT
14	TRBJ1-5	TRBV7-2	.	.	CASSLVSGLQPQHF	TGTGCCAGCAGCTTAGTTTCAGGGCTTCAGCCCCAGCATTTT
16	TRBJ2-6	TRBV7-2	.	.	CASSLVQRSGANVLTF	TGTGCCAGCAGCTTAGTCCAGCGGTCTGGGGCCAACGTCCTGACTTTC
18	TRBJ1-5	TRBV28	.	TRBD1	CASSPNHWGDRGNQPQHF	TGTGCCAGCAGTCCCAACCATTGGGGGGACAGGGGAAATCAGCCCCAGCATTTT
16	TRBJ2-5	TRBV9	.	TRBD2	CASSPSGLAGVETQYF	TGTGCCAGCAGCCCCTCTGGACTAGCGGGAGTTGAGACCCAGTACTTC
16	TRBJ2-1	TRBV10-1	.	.	CASSESRLVPYNEQFF	TGCGCCAGCAGTGAGTCTCGACTAGTACCATACAATGAGCAGTTCTTC
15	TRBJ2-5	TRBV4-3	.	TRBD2	CASSQRLAAQETQYF	TGCGCCAGCAGCCAACGACTAGCAGCCCAAGAGACCCAGTACTTC
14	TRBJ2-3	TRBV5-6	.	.	CASRWGGDTDTQYF	TGTGCCAGCAGGTGGGGGGGCGACACAGATACGCAGTATTTT
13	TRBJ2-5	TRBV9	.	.	CASSVDIQETQYF	TGTGCCAGCAGCGTCGACATTCAAGAGACCCAGTACTTC
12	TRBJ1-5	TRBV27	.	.	CASGFRGQPQHF	TGTGCCAGCGGATTTCGAGGTCAGCCCCAGCATTTT
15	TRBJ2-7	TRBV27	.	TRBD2	CASSGRLAGSYEQYF	TGTGCCAGCAGTGGGAGACTAGCGGGTTCCTACGAGCAGTACTTC
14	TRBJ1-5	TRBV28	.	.	CASSFNRNNQPQHF	TGTGCCAGCAGTTTTAACAGGAACAATCAGCCCCAGCATTTT
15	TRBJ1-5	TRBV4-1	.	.	CASSPGLYSNQPQHF	TGCGCCAGCAGCCCGGGGCTATATAGCAATCAGCCCCAGCATTTT
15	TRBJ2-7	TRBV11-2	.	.	CASSKTELYSYEQYF	TGTGCCAGCAGCAAGACAGAGCTCTATTCCTACGAGCAGTACTTC
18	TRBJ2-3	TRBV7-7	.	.	CASSLDPPPGGATGTQYF	TGTGCCAGCAGCTTAGACCCTCCCCCAGGGGGGGCCACAGGTACGCAGTATTTT
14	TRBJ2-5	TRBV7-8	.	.	CASSFRRGGETQYF	TGTGCCAGCAGCTTCCGGCGGGGAGGTGAGACCCAGTACTTC
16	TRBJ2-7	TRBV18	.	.	CASSRMKGTGKSEQYF	TGTGCCAGCTCACGCATGAAAGGCACAGGGAAGAGCGAGCAGTACTTC
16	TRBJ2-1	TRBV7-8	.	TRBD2	CASSLSGRADVNEQFF	TGTGCCAGCAGCCTTAGCGGGAGGGCCGATGTCAATGAGCAGTTCTTC
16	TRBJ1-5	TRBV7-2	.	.	CASSPTRITSNQPQHF	TGTGCCAGCAGCCCTACGAGGATTACTAGCAATCAGCCCCAGCATTTT
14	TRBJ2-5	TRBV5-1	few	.	CASSSRLGGETQYF	TGCGCCAGCAGCTCCAGATTGGGCGGGGAGACCCAGTACTTC
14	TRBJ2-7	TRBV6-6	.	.	CASSYSLAAYEQYF	TGTGCCAGCAGTTACTCGCTAGCCGCCTACGAGCAGTACTTC
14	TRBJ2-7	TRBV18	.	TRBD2	CASSLTSGSDEQYF	TGTGCCAGCTCACTTACTAGCGGGAGTGACGAGCAGTACTTC
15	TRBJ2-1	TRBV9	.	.	CASRPGGSIPNEQFF	TGTGCCAGCAGACCTGGGGGGTCGATACCCAATGAGCAGTTCTTC